These 19 T cell receptor beta chains share one sample of origin, sequenced in a study of CD8+ T cells in alopecia areata. It was cDNA, reverse transcribed from extracted RNA, that served as the sequencing template. Generated by immunoSEQ multiplex PCR, the TCRdb table keeps only in-frame clones and is missing some. Sampling found some 110,000 clones, none seen once. The sequenced sample consisted of lesional skin. All receptors derive from a C3H/HeJ mouse with alopecia areata. Strain MHC haplotype: H2-k.

On this clone: Germline and genes here are mouse. Coverage ceases 4 residues before the CDR3 finishes, and the germline J gene fills in the end. The chain links TRBV19 to TRBJ1-4; perhaps TRBD1 as D (5 bases). CDR1 and CDR2 (germline): FNHDT, SITEND (reference sequence). The CDR3 contains 12 residues. The CDR3 DNA, read in part, is TGTGCCAGCACCCCGGGGGGCGAA. It specifies CASTPGGE. The whole CDR3 sequence reads CASTPGGERLFF.

Comments on this clone: Mouse names are used for the genes. The read ends 4 residues early relative to the CDR3; the germline J gene fills the gap. The chain couples TRBV31 to TRBJ1-4; 10 bases align to TRBD1. The CDR3 runs to 14 residues. CDR1 is GKSSPN and CDR2 is SITVG in the germline V gene. V lost 1 base to trimming and J lost 4 bases; unmatched junction nucleotides: 0. The sequenced part of the CDR3 DNA is TGTGCCTGGAGTCGGGACAGGGGCAACGAA. It translates to CAWSRDRGNE. The whole CDR3 region reads CAWSRDRGNERLFF.

This clone occurred a few times. The protein listed by TCRdb differs at residue 10 from the translated DNA, so the DNA translation is shown. All gene names here are mouse names. The read ends 3 residues before the CDR3 terminus; that terminus is restored from the germline J gene. J is TRBJ1-6 and V is TRBV19; tentative D call: TRBD1 (6 bases). TRBJ1-6 is designated an ORF whose function remains uncertain. Germline CDR1 and CDR2: FNHDT and SITEND (reference sequence). The CDR3 length is 13 residues. V lost 4 bases and J lost 7, with 9 bases in between. The CDR3 DNA, read in part, is TGTGCCAGCAGTCCGACAGGCAATTCGCCC. This sequence encodes CASSPTGNSP. The entire CDR3 reads CASSPTGNSPLYF.

A few counts support this clone. Gene names are mouse gene names. The CDR3 is CASKDRERNERLFF. CDR3 DNA (partial): TGTGCCAGCAAGGACAGGGAGAGAAACGAA. V gene TRBV13-3 combines with J gene TRBJ1-4; 8 bases map to TRBD1. Read data end 4 residues before the CDR3 end; the end is taken from the germline J gene. After removal of 6 bases from V and 5 bases from J, the junction contained 6 bases not matched to a gene. Germline lookup yields CDR1 NNHDY and CDR2 SYVADS. The CDR3 spans 14 residues.

The sample holds a few counts of this clone. The gene names given are mouse names. The read comes to an end 4 residues before the CDR3 does, leaving the germline J gene to fill in the end. The V and J genes are TRBV1 and TRBJ1-4; TRBD1 agrees at 9 bases. The CDR3 has 15 amino acids. With V trimmed by 2 bases and J by 6 bases, 4 bases remained unmatched. CDR1 and CDR2 (germline): NSQYPW, LRSPGD (reference sequence). CDR3 DNA, as far as it was read: TGCACCTGCAGTGCAAGGGACAGGGCAGACGAA. Protein product: CTCSARDRADE. The whole CDR3 reads CTCSARDRADERLFF.

As regards this clone: The germline and genes are mouse ones. The DNA ends 4 residues before the CDR3 does, and the rest of the CDR3 is filled in from the germline J gene. The chain joins TRBV13-3 to TRBJ1-1; 7 bases are a match to TRBD1. J was trimmed by 1 base and V by 5 bases; bases with no gene match: 8. Germline CDR1 and CDR2: NNHDY and SYVADS. This CDR3 contains 15 residues. CDR3 amino acids: CASSPYRGRNTEVFF. The DNA read from the CDR3 is TGTGCCAGCAGCCCGTACAGGGGAAGAAACACA.

This clone was observed a few times. Gene names are the mouse ones. The read finishes 4 residues shy of the CDR3 end, and the germline J gene is used to complete it. The genes are TRBV19 and TRBJ2-3; tentative D call: TRBD1 (6 bases). The germline gives CDR1 FNHDT, CDR2 SITEND (reference sequence). This CDR3 region has 15 residues. V lost 5 bases and J 0 bases, leaving 13 bases between the germline ends. The CDR3 region is CASSTGWNSAETLYF. The CDR3 DNA, read in part, is TGTGCCAGCAGCACAGGGTGGAACAGTGCAGAA.

This clone was counted between two and nine times. Any gene name here is a mouse gene name. The read is 4 residues too short to cover the CDR3 end, so that end is filled in from the germline J gene. The chain recombines TRBV13-3 with TRBJ2-7, with TRBD1 identical over 9 bases. V lost 0 bases to trimming and J lost 0 bases; unmatched junction nucleotides: 1. The CDR3 runs 15 residues. Germline CDR1 is NNHDY and CDR2 is SYVADS. The CDR3: CASSDGDRASYEQYF. The covered CDR3 bases are TGTGCCAGCAGTGATGGGGACAGGGCCTCCTAT.

This clone was recorded at least ten times. Genes here carry mouse names. The read falls 4 residues short of the CDR3 end, and the missing part is taken from the germline J gene. This chain uses TRBV13-3 with TRBJ2-7; 7 bases match TRBD1. This CDR3 is 14 amino acids long. The germline V gene encodes CDR1 NNHDY and CDR2 SYVADS. The CDR3 sequence is CASSDHRGPYEQYF. The DNA read from the CDR3 is TGTGCCAGCAGTGATCACAGGGGCCCTTAT.

This clone was picked up a small number of times. The listed genes are named as in mouse. From the germline J gene comes the end of the CDR3, since the read stops 4 residues before it. The genes are TRBV1 and TRBJ2-2; TRBD1 matches at 10 bases. Unmatched junction bases numbered 2, after V lost 3 bases and J lost 4 bases. The CDR3 spans 15 residues. CDR1 and CDR2 from the germline V gene are NSQYPW and LRSPGD (reference sequence). CDR3 loop: CTCSAGQGFTGQLYF. The DNA read from the CDR3 is TGCACCTGCAGTGCGGGACAGGGGTTCACCGGG. Combining the CDR3 with reference TRBV1 and TRBJ2-2 gives the whole variable domain VTLLEQNPRWRLVPRGQAVNLRCILKNSQYPWMSWYQQDLQKQLQWLFTLRSPGDKEVKSLPGADYLATRVTDTELRLQVANMSQGRTLYCTCSAGQGFTGQLYFGEGSKLTVL.

This clone has a handful of counts. TCRdb lists a protein that is different at residue 10 from the translated DNA; the protein given here uses the DNA translation. Germline and genes: mouse. Coverage ceases 3 residues before the CDR3 finishes, and the germline J gene fills in the end. V and J are TRBV13-1 and TRBJ1-6; a possible D gene is TRBD1 (5 bases). TRBJ1-6 belongs to the ORF category, with a function that is uncertain. Per the germline V gene, CDR1 is NSHNY and CDR2 is SYGAGN. V lost 1 base, J lost 9 bases, and 8 bases lay in between. This CDR3 comprises 13 residues. The CDR3 bases that were read are TGTGCCAGCAGTGATACCAGGGCTTCGCCC. Amino acid sequence: CASSDTRASP. In full, the CDR3 reads CASSDTRASPLYF.

This clone was observed a few times. Germline and genes here are mouse. The DNA ends 4 residues before the CDR3 does, and the rest of the CDR3 is filled in from the germline J gene. This chain uses TRBV13-3 with TRBJ1-4; a weak D match, TRBD1 (6 bases). Germline V CDR1 and CDR2: NNHDY, SYVADS. This CDR3 spans 16 amino acids. Between the trimmed V and J ends, which lost 5 bases and 1 base, there was a span of 15 bases. CDR3 sequence reads: CASRQTGSHSNERLFF. Partial CDR3 DNA: TGTGCCAGCAGACAGACAGGCAGCCATTCCAACGAA.

This clone was observed a handful of times. Mouse gene names apply. The read ends 4 residues early relative to the CDR3; the germline J gene fills the gap. V is TRBV1 and J is TRBJ2-4; the D gene is possibly TRBD2 (6 bases). Germline CDR1 is NSQYPW and CDR2 is LRSPGD (reference sequence). This CDR3 has 14 amino acids. The DNA read from the CDR3 is TGCACCTGCAGTGCAGCCCCGGGGGGAAAC. Its translation is CTCSAAPGGN. The entire CDR3 protein reads CTCSAAPGGNTLYF.

This clone turned up a few times. Germline and genes here are mouse. The read ends 4 residues early relative to the CDR3; the germline J gene fills the gap. The chain has TRBV19 and TRBJ1-4; TRBD1 matches at 9 bases. The CDR3 contains 14 residues. V gave up 4 bases and J gave up 6 bases; unmatched junction bases: 4. Germline lookup yields CDR1 FNHDT and CDR2 SITEND (reference sequence). The CDR3 DNA, read in part, is TGTGCCAGCAGTGGGACAGGGAGAGACGAA. Amino acids: CASSGTGRDE. Given in full, the CDR3 is CASSGTGRDERLFF.

This clone has just a few counts. The listed genes are named as in mouse. The CDR3 end is not reached by the read, which stops 4 residues before it; the germline J gene fills it in. This sequence joins TRBV19 and TRBJ2-5; no clear D. The CDR3 runs 13 residues. Per the germline V gene, CDR1 is FNHDT and CDR2 is SITEND (reference sequence). CDR3 residues: CASSIKPEDTQYF. The sequenced CDR3 bases are TGTGCCAGCAGTATAAAGCCAGAAGAC.

There are a few counts of this clone. Gene names denote mouse genes. The read is 4 residues too short to cover the CDR3 end, so that end is filled in from the germline J gene. The chain employs TRBV13-3 and TRBJ2-1; 7 nucleotides agree with TRBD2. Germline assignment: CDR1 NNHDY and CDR2 SYVADS. Unmatched junction bases numbered 6, after V lost 3 bases and J lost 6 bases. The CDR3 spans 14 residues. This chain's CDR3 is CASSGGTALAEQFF. CDR3 DNA (partial): TGTGCCAGCAGTGGGGGGACTGCTCTTGCT.

As regards this clone: At residue 11, TCRdb's protein disagrees with the DNA translation; the protein shown here derives from the DNA. Gene labels here are mouse ones. The read stops 3 residues short of the end of the CDR3; the missing end is completed from the germline J gene. Other nucleotide sequences from this sample produce the same CDR3. The rearrangement joins TRBV31 to TRBJ1-3; D possibly corresponds to TRBD1 (6 bases). The CDR3 extends over 14 amino acids. The V gene's germline CDR1 is GKSSPN and CDR2 SITVG. V was clipped by 1 base and J by 0 bases, with 7 bases between them. The CDR3 here is CAWSRQVSGNTLYF. The CDR3 bases that were read are TGTGCCTGGAGTCGACAGGTTTCTGGAAATACG.

In the case of this clone: Gene names are mouse gene names. Read coverage stops 4 residues before the CDR3 terminus; the germline J gene supplies the remainder. J is TRBJ2-7 and V is TRBV12-1; 11 bases map to TRBD2. This CDR3 contains 14 residues. The V gene's germline CDR1 is SGHSN and CDR2 HYEKVE. The sequenced part of the CDR3 DNA is TGTGCCAGCTGTCTGGGGACTGGGGGTTAT. It encodes CASCLGTGGY. The whole CDR3 region reads CASCLGTGGYEQYF.

This clone appeared a few times. Gene names refer to mouse genes. From the germline J gene comes the end of the CDR3, since the read stops 4 residues before it. This chain uses TRBV13-3 with TRBJ2-7; TRBD2 matches 12 bases. The CDR3 loop spans 15 amino acids. CDR1 and CDR2 (germline): NNHDY, SYVADS. Here the CDR3 reads CASSGDWGGAYEQYF. CDR3 DNA (partial): TGTGCCAGCAGTGGCGACTGGGGGGGCGCTTAT.